Listed below are T cell receptor beta chains from one sample, sequenced in a study of OX40 agonist ivuxolimab in advanced cancers. Profiled with immunoSEQ multiplex PCR; TCRdb holds only in-frame clones, not every one. In the table there are fewer than 35,000 clones, around 90% of which are singletons. The source material was CD4+ or CD8+ T cells sorted from blood, sampled in a trial of the OX40 agonist ivuxolimab. All receptors come from an adult with an advanced solid tumor such as melanoma, head and neck, liver or kidney cancer. Both conserved end residues are part of each CDR3. Fields, in order: D gene, clone size, J gene, V gene, CDR3 protein, CDR3 DNA. The D gene is left open where the match is weak. Where a row states a size, it is once, few, many or the class of an expanded clone; other rows omit it.

D: TRBD2
size: .
J: TRBJ2-7
V: TRBV7-2
CDR3: CASSVHGLATYEQYF
DNA: TGTGCCAGCAGCGTTCATGGACTAGCGACCTACGAGCAGTACTTC

D: .
size: .
J: TRBJ2-1
V: TRBV7-9
CDR3: CASSPVPGEQFF
DNA: TGTGCCAGCAGCCCCGTCCCCGGAGAGCAGTTCTTC

D: .
size: once
J: TRBJ2-1
V: TRBV6-1
CDR3: CASRPPPSYSEQFF
DNA: TGTGCCAGCAGACCCCCTCCCTCTTACAGTGAGCAGTTCTTC

D: .
size: .
J: TRBJ2-2
V: TRBV4-3
CDR3: CASSQGAPIGTLTNTGELFF
DNA: TGCGCCAGCAGCCAAGGGGCGCCTATCGGCACCCTAACGAACACCGGGGAGCTGTTTTTT

D: .
size: .
J: TRBJ1-1
V: TRBV7-6
CDR3: CASSLGTPQGGGTEAFF
DNA: TGTGCCAGCAGCTTAGGAACCCCCCAGGGAGGGGGAACTGAAGCTTTCTTT

D: TRBD1
size: few
J: TRBJ1-1
V: TRBV25-1
CDR3: CASSGQGALGSTEAFF
DNA: TGTGCCAGCAGTGGACAGGGGGCGTTAGGTTCCACTGAAGCTTTCTTT

D: .
size: few
J: TRBJ2-7
V: TRBV7-9
CDR3: CASTNLGVGGEQYF
DNA: TGTGCCAGCACCAACCTGGGGGTGGGGGGCGAGCAGTACTTC

D: TRBD1
size: .
J: TRBJ2-5
V: TRBV27
CDR3: CASRVLQGAGETQYF
DNA: TGTGCCAGCCGAGTTTTACAGGGGGCTGGGGAGACCCAGTACTTC

D: TRBD2
size: .
J: TRBJ2-7
V: TRBV11-2
CDR3: CASSLTSGGPYEQYF
DNA: TGTGCCAGCAGCTTAACAAGCGGGGGCCCCTACGAGCAGTACTTC

D: .
size: .
J: TRBJ2-2
V: TRBV4-1
CDR3: CASSPFPAGVVFPGELFF
DNA: TGCGCCAGCAGCCCCTTCCCGGCAGGGGTGGTCTTCCCCGGGGAGCTGTTTTTT

D: TRBD2
size: .
J: TRBJ2-7
V: TRBV7-8
CDR3: CASSPTGLAGLYEQYF
DNA: TGTGCCAGCAGCCCCACAGGACTAGCGGGGCTTTACGAGCAGTACTTC

D: TRBD2
size: .
J: TRBJ2-2
V: TRBV5-4
CDR3: CASNQLTGLAANTGELFF
DNA: TGTGCCAGCAACCAACTCACGGGGCTAGCGGCGAACACCGGGGAGCTGTTTTTT

D: .
size: once
J: TRBJ2-3
V: TRBV2
CDR3: CASRAGQDGGGTDTQYF
DNA: TGTGCCAGCAGAGCGGGACAGGACGGGGGTGGCACAGATACGCAGTATTTT

D: TRBD2
size: .
J: TRBJ2-1
V: TRBV7-2
CDR3: CASSLATSGRAYEQFF
DNA: TGTGCCAGCAGCTTGGCAACTAGCGGGAGGGCCTATGAGCAGTTCTTC

D: .
size: .
J: TRBJ2-5
V: TRBV5-6
CDR3: CASSLEEGETQYF
DNA: TGTGCCAGCAGCTTGGAAGAGGGCGAGACCCAGTACTTC

D: .
size: .
J: TRBJ1-3
V: TRBV6-5
CDR3: CASRAGRNSGNTIYF
DNA: TGTGCCAGCAGAGCCGGACGGAACTCTGGAAACACCATATATTTT

D: .
size: .
J: TRBJ2-3
V: TRBV27
CDR3: CASRSLIAISTDTQYF
DNA: TGTGCCAGCAGGTCTCTGATTGCGATTTCCACAGATACGCAGTATTTT

D: TRBD2
size: .
J: TRBJ2-7
V: TRBV4-2
CDR3: CASSQLLAGPYEQYF
DNA: TGTGCCAGCAGCCAATTACTAGCGGGGCCCTACGAGCAGTACTTC

D: .
size: .
J: TRBJ2-4
V: TRBV4-1
CDR3: CASSQHGDIQYF
DNA: TGCGCCAGCAGCCAACATGGGGACATTCAGTACTTC

D: .
size: .
J: TRBJ1-1
V: TRBV27
CDR3: CASSLSRQGGTEAFF
DNA: TGTGCCAGCAGTTTAAGTAGGCAGGGAGGCACTGAAGCTTTCTTT

D: .
size: .
J: TRBJ2-2
V: TRBV5-1
CDR3: CASSIPGGELFF
DNA: TGCGCCAGCAGCATCCCCGGCGGGGAGCTGTTTTTT

D: TRBD2
size: .
J: TRBJ2-7
V: TRBV6-5
CDR3: CASSGGSGGEQYF
DNA: TGTGCCAGCAGTGGGGGGTCGGGGGGCGAGCAGTACTTC

D: TRBD1
size: .
J: TRBJ2-3
V: TRBV5-1
CDR3: CASFKLGTDSTDTQYF
DNA: TGCGCCAGCTTCAAACTCGGGACAGACAGCACAGATACGCAGTATTTT

D: .
size: .
J: TRBJ2-1
V: TRBV18
CDR3: CASSPGANHYPYNEQFF
DNA: TGTGCCAGCTCACCCGGAGCAAACCACTACCCTTACAATGAGCAGTTCTTC

D: TRBD1
size: .
J: TRBJ2-7
V: TRBV6-5
CDR3: CASSKDRVWSYEQYF
DNA: TGTGCCAGCAGTAAGGACAGGGTTTGGTCCTACGAGCAGTACTTC

D: TRBD2
size: .
J: TRBJ2-2
V: TRBV27
CDR3: CASSLGGAGELFF
DNA: TGTGCCAGCAGTTTGGGGGGGGCCGGGGAGCTGTTTTTT

D: TRBD2
size: .
J: TRBJ2-2
V: TRBV7-3
CDR3: CASSLISSGGAGTGELFF
DNA: TGTGCCAGCAGCTTAATCTCTAGCGGAGGGGCCGGCACCGGGGAGCTGTTTTTT

D: TRBD1
size: .
J: TRBJ1-5
V: TRBV28
CDR3: CASVPRTGGPHGEQPQHF
DNA: TGTGCCAGCGTCCCCCGGACAGGGGGTCCACACGGGGAACAGCCCCAGCATTTT

D: TRBD1
size: .
J: TRBJ1-2
V: TRBV27
CDR3: CASSLSPGTGGHGYTF
DNA: TGTGCCAGCAGTTTATCGCCCGGGACAGGGGGGCATGGCTACACCTTC

D: TRBD1
size: once
J: TRBJ2-7
V: TRBV5-8
CDR3: CASSGGTGGPYEQYF
DNA: TGTGCCAGCAGCGGGGGGACAGGGGGTCCCTACGAGCAGTACTTC

D: .
size: .
J: TRBJ2-3
V: TRBV18
CDR3: CASSPEIDSTTQYF
DNA: TGTGCCAGCTCACCCGAAATAGACTCGACAACGCAGTATTTT

D: .
size: .
J: TRBJ2-7
V: TRBV4-2
CDR3: CASSEGDKSTYEQYF
DNA: TGTGCCAGCAGCGAAGGGGACAAATCCACCTACGAGCAGTACTTC

D: .
size: once
J: TRBJ1-1
V: TRBV7-6
CDR3: CASSLLQGGNTEAFF
DNA: TGTGCCAGCAGCTTATTGCAGGGAGGGAACACTGAAGCTTTCTTT

D: TRBD2
size: .
J: TRBJ2-1
V: TRBV7-3
CDR3: CASSSPGTTLGNEQFF
DNA: TGTGCCAGCAGCTCTCCCGGGACTACCCTTGGTAATGAGCAGTTCTTC

D: TRBD2
size: .
J: TRBJ2-3
V: TRBV6-4
CDR3: CATPEASGRVAPDTQYF
DNA: TGTGCCACTCCTGAGGCTAGCGGGAGAGTTGCCCCAGATACGCAGTATTTT

D: TRBD1
size: .
J: TRBJ1-1
V: TRBV6-5
CDR3: CVIHQGAEAFF
DNA: TGTGTTATCCACCAGGGGGCTGAAGCTTTCTTT

D: .
size: .
J: TRBJ1-2
V: TRBV5-1
CDR3: CASSLAFDGNNYGYTF
DNA: TGCGCCAGCAGCTTGGCCTTCGACGGGAACAACTATGGCTACACCTTC

D: .
size: .
J: TRBJ2-2
V: TRBV27
CDR3: CASSFLDSNLGNTGELFF
DNA: TGTGCCAGCAGTTTCCTCGACAGTAACCTGGGGAACACCGGGGAGCTGTTTTTT

D: TRBD1
size: .
J: TRBJ1-1
V: TRBV5-3
CDR3: CARSLSPGQGDAEAFF
DNA: TGTGCCAGAAGCTTGAGTCCCGGACAGGGTGACGCTGAAGCTTTCTTT

D: .
size: .
J: TRBJ2-3
V: TRBV4-1
CDR3: CASSPQGRSSTDTQYF
DNA: TGCGCCAGCAGCCCCCAGGGGCGATCTAGCACAGATACGCAGTATTTT

D: TRBD1
size: .
J: TRBJ2-1
V: TRBV13
CDR3: CASSPPGQVLYNEQFF
DNA: TGTGCCAGCAGCCCGCCCGGACAGGTGTTGTACAATGAGCAGTTCTTC

D: TRBD2
size: .
J: TRBJ2-5
V: TRBV13
CDR3: CASSESGNSVETQYF
DNA: TGTGCCAGCAGCGAGAGCGGGAACTCGGTTGAGACCCAGTACTTC

D: .
size: .
J: TRBJ2-1
V: TRBV29-1
CDR3: CSVEGQGIYNEQFF
DNA: TGCAGCGTTGAAGGTCAGGGGATCTACAATGAGCAGTTCTTC

D: .
size: .
J: TRBJ2-1
V: TRBV19
CDR3: CASSRVGVGYYNEQFF
DNA: TGTGCCAGTAGTCGGGTAGGGGTGGGGTATTACAATGAGCAGTTCTTC

D: .
size: .
J: TRBJ2-7
V: TRBV7-9
CDR3: CASSFNPQHPGTLIKQYF
DNA: TGTGCCAGCAGCTTTAATCCCCAACACCCTGGTACTTTAATAAAGCAGTACTTC